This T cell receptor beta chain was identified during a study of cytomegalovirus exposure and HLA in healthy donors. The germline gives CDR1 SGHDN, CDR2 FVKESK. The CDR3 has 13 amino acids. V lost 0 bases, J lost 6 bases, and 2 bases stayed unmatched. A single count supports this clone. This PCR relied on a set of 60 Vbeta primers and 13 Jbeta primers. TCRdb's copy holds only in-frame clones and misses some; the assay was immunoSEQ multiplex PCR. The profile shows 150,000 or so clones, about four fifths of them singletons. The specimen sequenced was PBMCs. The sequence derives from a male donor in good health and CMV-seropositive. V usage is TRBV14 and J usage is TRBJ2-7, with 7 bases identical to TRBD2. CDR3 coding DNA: TGTGCCAGCAGCCAAGAGGGAGGGTTCGAGCAGTACTTC. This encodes CASSQEGGFEQYF.